The TCR beta chain under discussion was sequenced for a study of T cells in tuberculosis. The overall study: The T cells targeted glucose monomycolate, a mycobacterial lipid, via CD1B. A South African cohort included IGRA-negative adolescents, latently infected IGRA-positive adolescents and adults with active tuberculosis.

Profiling relied on immunoSEQ multiplex PCR, and the TCRdb table lists in-frame clones only, not all of them. The sample has tens of thousands of clones, 95% seen once. In germline, CDR1 is SGHRS, CDR2 YFSETQ. CDR3 size: 16 residues. The ends were cut back, 2 bases at V and 2 bases at J, with 14 bases in the middle. This clonotype was obtained from a donor between 10 and 35 years old with latent tuberculosis or without tuberculosis infection. The chain employs TRBV5-1 and TRBJ2-1; weak D call: TRBD1 (6 bases). Sequencing was performed on PBMCs. CDR3 coding DNA: TGCGCCAGCAGCTTAACCGGGACATACACCTACAATGAGCAGTTCTTC. It translates to CASSLTGTYTYNEQFF.